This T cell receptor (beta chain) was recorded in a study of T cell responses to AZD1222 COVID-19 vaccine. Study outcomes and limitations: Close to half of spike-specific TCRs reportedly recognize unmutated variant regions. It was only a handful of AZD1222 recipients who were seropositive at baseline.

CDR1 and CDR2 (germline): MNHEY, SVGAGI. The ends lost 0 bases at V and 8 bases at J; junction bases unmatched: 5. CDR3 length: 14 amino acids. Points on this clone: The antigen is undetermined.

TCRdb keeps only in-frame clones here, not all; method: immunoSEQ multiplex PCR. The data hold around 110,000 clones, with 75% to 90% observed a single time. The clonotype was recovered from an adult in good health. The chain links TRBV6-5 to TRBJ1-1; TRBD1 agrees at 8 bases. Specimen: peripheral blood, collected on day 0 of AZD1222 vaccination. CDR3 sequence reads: CASSYSFGDREAFF. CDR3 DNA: TGTGCCAGCAGTTACTCTTTCGGGGACAGGGAAGCTTTCTTT.